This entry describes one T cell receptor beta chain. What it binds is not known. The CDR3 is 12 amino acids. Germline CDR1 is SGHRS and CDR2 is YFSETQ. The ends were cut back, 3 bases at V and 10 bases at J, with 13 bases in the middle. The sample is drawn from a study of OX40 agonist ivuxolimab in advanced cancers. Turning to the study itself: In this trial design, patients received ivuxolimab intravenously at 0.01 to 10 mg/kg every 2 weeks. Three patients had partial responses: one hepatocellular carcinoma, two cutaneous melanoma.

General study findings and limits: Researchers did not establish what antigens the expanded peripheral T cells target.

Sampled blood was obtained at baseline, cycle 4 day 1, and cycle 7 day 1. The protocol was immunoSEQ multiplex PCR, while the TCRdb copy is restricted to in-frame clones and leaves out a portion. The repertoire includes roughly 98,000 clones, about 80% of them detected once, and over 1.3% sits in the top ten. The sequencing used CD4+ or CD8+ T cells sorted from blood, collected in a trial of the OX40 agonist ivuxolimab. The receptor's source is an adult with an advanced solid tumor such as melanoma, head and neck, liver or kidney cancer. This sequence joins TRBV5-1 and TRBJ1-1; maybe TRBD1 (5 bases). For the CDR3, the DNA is TGCGCCAGCAGCTGGGGTGGCACAGGAGCTTTCTTT. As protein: CASSWGGTGAFF.